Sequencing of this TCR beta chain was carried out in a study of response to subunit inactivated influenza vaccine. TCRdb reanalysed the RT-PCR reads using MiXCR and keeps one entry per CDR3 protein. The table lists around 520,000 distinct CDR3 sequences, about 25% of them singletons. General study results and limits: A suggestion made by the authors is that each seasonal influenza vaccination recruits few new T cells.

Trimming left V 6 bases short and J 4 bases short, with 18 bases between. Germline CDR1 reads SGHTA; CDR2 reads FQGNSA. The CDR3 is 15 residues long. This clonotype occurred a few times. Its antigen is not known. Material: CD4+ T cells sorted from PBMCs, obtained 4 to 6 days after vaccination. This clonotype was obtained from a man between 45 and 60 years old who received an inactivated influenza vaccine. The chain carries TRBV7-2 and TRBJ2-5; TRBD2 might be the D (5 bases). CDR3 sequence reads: CASRPGGFSAETQYF. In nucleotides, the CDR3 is TGTGCCAGCAGACCAGGCGGGTTTAGTGCAGAGACCCAGTACTTC.